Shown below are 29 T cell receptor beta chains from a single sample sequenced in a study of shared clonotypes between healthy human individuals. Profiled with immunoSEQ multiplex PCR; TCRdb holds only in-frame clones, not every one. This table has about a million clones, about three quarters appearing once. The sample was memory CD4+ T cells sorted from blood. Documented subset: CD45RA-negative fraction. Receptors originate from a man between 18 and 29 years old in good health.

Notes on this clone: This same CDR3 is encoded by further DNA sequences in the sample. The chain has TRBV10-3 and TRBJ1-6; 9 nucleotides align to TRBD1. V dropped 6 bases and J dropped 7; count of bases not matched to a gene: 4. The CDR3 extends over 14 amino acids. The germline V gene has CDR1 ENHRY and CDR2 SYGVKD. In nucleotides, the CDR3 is TGTGCCATCAGGGGGACAGGGAACAATTCACCCCTCCACTTT. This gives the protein CAIRGTGNNSPLHF.

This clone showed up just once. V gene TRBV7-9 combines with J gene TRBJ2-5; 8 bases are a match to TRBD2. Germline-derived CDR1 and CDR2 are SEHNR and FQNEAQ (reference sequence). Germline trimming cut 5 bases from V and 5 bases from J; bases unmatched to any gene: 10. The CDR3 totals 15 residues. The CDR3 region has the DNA TGTGCCAGCAGCCCACTGGCGGGGGGCTCCGAGACCCAGTACTTC. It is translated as CASSPLAGGSETQYF. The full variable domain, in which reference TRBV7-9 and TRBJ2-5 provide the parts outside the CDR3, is DTGVSQNPRHKITKRGQNVTFRCDPISEHNRLYWYRQTLGQGPEFLTYFQNEAQLEKSRLLSDRFSAERPKGSFSTLEIQRTEQGDSAMYLCASSPLAGGSETQYFGPGTRLLVL.

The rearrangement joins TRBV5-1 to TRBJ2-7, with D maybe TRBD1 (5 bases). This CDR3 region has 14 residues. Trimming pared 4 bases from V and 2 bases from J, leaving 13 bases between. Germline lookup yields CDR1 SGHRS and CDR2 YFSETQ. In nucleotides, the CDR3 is TGCGCCAGCAGCCCCAGGACAAGCGCCTACGAGCAGTACTTC. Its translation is CASSPRTSAYEQYF.

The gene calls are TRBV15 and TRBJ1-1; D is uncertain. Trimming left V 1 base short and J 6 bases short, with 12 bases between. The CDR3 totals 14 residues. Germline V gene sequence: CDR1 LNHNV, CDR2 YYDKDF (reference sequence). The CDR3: CATSRGGSNPEAFF. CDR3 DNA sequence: TGTGCCACCAGCAGAGGAGGCAGCAACCCTGAAGCTTTCTTT.

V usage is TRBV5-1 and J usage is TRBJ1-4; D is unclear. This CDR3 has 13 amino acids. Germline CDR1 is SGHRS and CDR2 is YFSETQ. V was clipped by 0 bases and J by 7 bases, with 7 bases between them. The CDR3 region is CASSLGNGEKLFF. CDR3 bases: TGCGCCAGCAGCTTGGGGAACGGTGAAAAACTGTTTTTT.

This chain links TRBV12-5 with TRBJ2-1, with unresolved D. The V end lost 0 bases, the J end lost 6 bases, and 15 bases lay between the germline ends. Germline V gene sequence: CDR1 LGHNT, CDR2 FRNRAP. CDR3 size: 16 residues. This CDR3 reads CASGLVSDPLSNEQFF. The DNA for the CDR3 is TGTGCTAGTGGTTTGGTTTCAGATCCACTGAGCAATGAGCAGTTCTTC. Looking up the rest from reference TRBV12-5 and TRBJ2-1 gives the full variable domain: DARVTQTPRHKVTEMGQEVTMRCQPILGHNTVFWYRQTMMQGLELLAYFRNRAPLDDSGMPKDRFSAEMPDATLATLKIQPSEPRDSAVYFCASGLVSDPLSNEQFFGPGTRLTVL.

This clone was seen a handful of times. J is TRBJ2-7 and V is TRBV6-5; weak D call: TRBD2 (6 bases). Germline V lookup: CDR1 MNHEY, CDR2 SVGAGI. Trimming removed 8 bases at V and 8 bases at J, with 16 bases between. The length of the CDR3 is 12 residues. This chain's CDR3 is CASRGGAAKQYF. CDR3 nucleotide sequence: TGTGCCAGCCGTGGAGGGGCCGCGAAGCAGTACTTC.

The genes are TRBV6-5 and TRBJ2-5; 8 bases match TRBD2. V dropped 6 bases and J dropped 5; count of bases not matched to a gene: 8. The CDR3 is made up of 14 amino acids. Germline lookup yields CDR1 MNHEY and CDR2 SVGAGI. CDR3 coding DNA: TGTGCCAGCAGCGATAGCGGGGTAGGGGAGACCCAGTACTTC. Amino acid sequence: CASSDSGVGETQYF.

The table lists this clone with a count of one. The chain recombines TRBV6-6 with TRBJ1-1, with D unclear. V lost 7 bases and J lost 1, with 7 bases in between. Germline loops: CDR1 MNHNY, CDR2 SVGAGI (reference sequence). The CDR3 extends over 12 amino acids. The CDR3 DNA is TGTGCCAGCAAAGAACCGAACACTGAAGCTTTCTTT. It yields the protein CASKEPNTEAFF.

CDR3 region: CATSGQAIGETQYF. The CDR3 DNA reads as TGTGCCACCTCCGGACAGGCTATAGGAGAGACCCAGTACTTC. The chain combines TRBV19 with TRBJ2-5; 7 bases are a match to TRBD1. J gave up 4 bases and V 10 bases, and 12 bases lay outside the gene matches. The CDR3 has 14 amino acids. CDR1 and CDR2 from the germline V gene are LNHDA and SQIVND (reference sequence).

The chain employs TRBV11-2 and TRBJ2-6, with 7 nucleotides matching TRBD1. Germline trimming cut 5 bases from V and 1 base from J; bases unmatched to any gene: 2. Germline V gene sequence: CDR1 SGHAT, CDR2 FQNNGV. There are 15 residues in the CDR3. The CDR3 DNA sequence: TGTGCCAGCAGCCCCAGGGGGTCTGGGGCCAACGTCCTGACTTTC. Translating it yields CASSPRGSGANVLTF.

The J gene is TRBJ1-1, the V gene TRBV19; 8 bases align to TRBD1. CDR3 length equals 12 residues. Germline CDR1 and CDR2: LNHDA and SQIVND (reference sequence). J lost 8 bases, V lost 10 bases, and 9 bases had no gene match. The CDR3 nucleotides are TGTGCCACTTCGGACAGGGTCCGAGAAGCTTTCTTT. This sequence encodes CATSDRVREAFF.

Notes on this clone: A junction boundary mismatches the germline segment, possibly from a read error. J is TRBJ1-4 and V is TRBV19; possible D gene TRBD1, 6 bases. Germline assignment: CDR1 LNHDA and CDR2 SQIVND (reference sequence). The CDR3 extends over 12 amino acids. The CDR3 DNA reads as TGTGCCAGTAGTGACCCTGACAGGCCAAGGATGTTT. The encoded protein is CASSDPDRPRMF.

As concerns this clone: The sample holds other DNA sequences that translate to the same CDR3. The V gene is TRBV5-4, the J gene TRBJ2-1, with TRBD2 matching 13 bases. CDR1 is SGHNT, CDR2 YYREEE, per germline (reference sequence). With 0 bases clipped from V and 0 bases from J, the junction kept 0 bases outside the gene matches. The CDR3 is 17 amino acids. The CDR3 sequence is CASSLGLAGGSYNEQFF. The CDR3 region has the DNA TGTGCCAGCAGCTTGGGACTAGCGGGAGGCTCCTACAATGAGCAGTTCTTC.

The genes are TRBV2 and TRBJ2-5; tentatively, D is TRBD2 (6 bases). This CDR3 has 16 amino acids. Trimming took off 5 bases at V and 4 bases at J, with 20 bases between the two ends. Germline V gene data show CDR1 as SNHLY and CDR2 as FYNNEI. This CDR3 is CASSPRSGAGGETQYF. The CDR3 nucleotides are TGTGCCAGCAGTCCGCGCTCGGGAGCCGGGGGAGAGACCCAGTACTTC.

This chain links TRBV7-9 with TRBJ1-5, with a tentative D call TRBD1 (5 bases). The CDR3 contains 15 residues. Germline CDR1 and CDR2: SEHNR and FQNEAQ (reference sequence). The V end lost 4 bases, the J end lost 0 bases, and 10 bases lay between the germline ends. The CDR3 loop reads CASSSPGDSNQPQHF. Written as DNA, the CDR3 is TGTGCCAGCAGCTCTCCGGGGGATAGCAATCAGCCCCAGCATTTT.

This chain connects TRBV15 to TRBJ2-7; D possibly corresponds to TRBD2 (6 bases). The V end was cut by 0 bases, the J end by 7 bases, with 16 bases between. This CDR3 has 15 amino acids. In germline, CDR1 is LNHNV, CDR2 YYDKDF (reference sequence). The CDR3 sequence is CATSRDLGGAVEQYF. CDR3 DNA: TGTGCCACCAGCAGAGATCTCGGCGGGGCCGTGGAGCAGTACTTC.

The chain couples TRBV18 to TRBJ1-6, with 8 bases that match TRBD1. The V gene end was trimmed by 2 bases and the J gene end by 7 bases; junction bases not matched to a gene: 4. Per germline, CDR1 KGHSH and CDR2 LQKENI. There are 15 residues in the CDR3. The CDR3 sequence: CASSPLDRENSPLHF. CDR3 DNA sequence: TGTGCCAGCTCACCATTGGACAGGGAAAATTCACCCCTCCACTTT.

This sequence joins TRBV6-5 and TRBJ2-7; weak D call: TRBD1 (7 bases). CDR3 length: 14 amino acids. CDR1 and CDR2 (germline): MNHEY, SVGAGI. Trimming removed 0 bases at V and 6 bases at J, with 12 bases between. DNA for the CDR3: TGTGCCAGCAGTTACTCACGGCAGGGGGGCGAGCAGTACTTC. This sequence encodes CASSYSRQGGEQYF.

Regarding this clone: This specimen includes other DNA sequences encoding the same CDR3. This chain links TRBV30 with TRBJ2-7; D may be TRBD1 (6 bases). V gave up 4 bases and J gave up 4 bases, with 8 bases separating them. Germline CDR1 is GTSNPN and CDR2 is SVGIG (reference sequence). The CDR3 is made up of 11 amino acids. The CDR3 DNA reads TGTGCCTGGACTGGACAGTACGAGCAGTACTTC. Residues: CAWTGQYEQYF.

CDR3 DNA sequence: TGCGCCAGCAGCACCAGCGACATTCCCTATGGCTACACCTTC. This codes for CASSTSDIPYGYTF. The chain has TRBV4-1 and TRBJ1-2, with D hard to call. Trimming cost V 5 bases and J 4 bases, with 14 bases left between them. Germline V gene sequence: CDR1 MGHRA, CDR2 YSYEKL. The CDR3 length is 14 residues.

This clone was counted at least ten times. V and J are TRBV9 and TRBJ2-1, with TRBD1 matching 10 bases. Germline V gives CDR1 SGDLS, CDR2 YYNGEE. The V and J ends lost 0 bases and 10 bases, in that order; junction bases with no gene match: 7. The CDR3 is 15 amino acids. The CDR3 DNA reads TGTGCCAGCAGCGTAGCTGACAGGGGGCTGGGGGAGCAGTTCTTC. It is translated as CASSVADRGLGEQFF. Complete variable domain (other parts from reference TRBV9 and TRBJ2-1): DSGVTQTPKHLITATGQRVTLRCSPRSGDLSVYWYQQSLDQGLQFLIQYYNGEERAKGNILERFSAQQFPDLHSELNLSSLELGDSALYFCASSVADRGLGEQFFGPGTRLTVL.

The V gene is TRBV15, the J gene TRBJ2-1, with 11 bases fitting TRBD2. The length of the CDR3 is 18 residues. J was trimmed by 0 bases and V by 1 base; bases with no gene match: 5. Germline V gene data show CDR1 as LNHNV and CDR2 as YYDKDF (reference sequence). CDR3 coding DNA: TGTGCCACCAGCAGAGGACTAGCGGGACGAAGCTCCTACAATGAGCAGTTCTTC. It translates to CATSRGLAGRSSYNEQFF. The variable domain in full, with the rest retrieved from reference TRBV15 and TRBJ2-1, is DAMVIQNPRYQVTQFGKPVTLSCSQTLNHNVMYWYQQKSSQAPKLLFHYYDKDFNNEADTPDNFQSRRPNTSFCFLDIRSPGLGDTAMYLCATSRGLAGRSSYNEQFFGPGTRLTVL.

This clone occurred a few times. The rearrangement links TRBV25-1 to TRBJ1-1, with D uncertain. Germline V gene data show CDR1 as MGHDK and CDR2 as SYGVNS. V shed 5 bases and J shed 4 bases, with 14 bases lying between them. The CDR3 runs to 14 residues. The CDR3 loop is CASSRGTRGTEAFF. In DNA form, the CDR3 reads TGTGCCAGCAGTCGGGGTACCCGGGGCACTGAAGCTTTCTTT.

In DNA form, the CDR3 reads TGTGCCAGCAGTGAACGGGCCTTCTACGAGCAGTACTTC. Translation gives CASSERAFYEQYF. The gene calls are TRBV6-1 and TRBJ2-7; D call uncertain. The CDR3 has 13 residues. CDR1 and CDR2 from the germline V gene are MNHNS and SASEGT. Trimming took 2 bases from V and 3 from J, leaving 8 bases between them.

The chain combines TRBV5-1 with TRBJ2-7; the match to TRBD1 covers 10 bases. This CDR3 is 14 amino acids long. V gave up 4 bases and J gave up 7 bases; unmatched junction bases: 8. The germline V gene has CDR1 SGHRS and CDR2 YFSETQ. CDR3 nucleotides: TGCGCCAGCAGCGCCCGACAGGGGGCTGGGGAGCAGTACTTC. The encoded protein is CASSARQGAGEQYF.

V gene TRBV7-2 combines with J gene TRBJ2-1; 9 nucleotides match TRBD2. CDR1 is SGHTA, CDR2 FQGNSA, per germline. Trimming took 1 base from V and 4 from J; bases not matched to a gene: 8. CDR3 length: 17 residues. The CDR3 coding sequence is TGTGCCAGCAGCTTAGTTAGCGGTAGCGGGGGTTACAATGAGCAGTTCTTC. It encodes CASSLVSGSGGYNEQFF.

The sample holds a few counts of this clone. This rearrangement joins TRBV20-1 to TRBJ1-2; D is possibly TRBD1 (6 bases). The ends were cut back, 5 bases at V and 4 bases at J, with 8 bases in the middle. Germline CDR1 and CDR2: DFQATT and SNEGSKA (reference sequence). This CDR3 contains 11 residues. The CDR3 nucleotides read TGCAGTGCTCTGGACAGCTATGGCTACACCTTC. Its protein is CSALDSYGYTF.

Here the CDR3 DNA reads TGCGCCAGCAGCTTGGAGGCACAGATTAATGAAAAACTGTTTTTT. Amino acids: CASSLEAQINEKLFF. The chain couples TRBV5-1 to TRBJ1-4, with D uncertain. Looked up from germline, CDR1 is SGHRS and CDR2 is YFSETQ. Trimming cost V 0 bases and J 4 bases, with 10 bases left between them. This CDR3 comprises 15 residues.